This T cell receptor beta chain came from a study of cytomegalovirus exposure and HLA in healthy donors. TCRdb's table, derived via immunoSEQ multiplex PCR, lists solely in-frame clones and lacks some. The data contain approximately 59,000 clones, roughly 93% of them singletons. The V gene's germline CDR1 is MDHEN and CDR2 SYDVKM. The length of the CDR3 is 14 residues. Trimming shortened V by 10 bases and J by 5 bases, and 20 bases separated the two germline ends. Sequences were obtained from PBMCs. The chain uses TRBV28 and TRBJ1-2, with no clear D. The sequence came from a woman between 18 and 29 years old in good health and CMV-seropositive. CDR3 amino acids: CATAGRQALYGYTF. The CDR3 DNA reads TGTGCCACCGCAGGCCGCCAGGCCCTTTATGGCTACACCTTC.